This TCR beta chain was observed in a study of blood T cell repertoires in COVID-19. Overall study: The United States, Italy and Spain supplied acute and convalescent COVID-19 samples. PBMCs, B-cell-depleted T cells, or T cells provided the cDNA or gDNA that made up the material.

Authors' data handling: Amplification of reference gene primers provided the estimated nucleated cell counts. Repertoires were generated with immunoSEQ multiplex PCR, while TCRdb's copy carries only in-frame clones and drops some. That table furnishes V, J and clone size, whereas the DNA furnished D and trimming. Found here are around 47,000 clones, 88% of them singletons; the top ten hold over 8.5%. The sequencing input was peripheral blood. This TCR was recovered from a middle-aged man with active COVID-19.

This CDR3 reads CASSRTAVDDTQYF. DNA of the CDR3: TGTGCCAGCAGCCGGACAGCGGTTGATGATACGCAGTATTTT. The chain carries TRBV2 and TRBJ2-3; D possibly corresponds to TRBD1 (6 bases). Germline V gives CDR1 SNHLY, CDR2 FYNNEI. The CDR3 loop spans 14 amino acids. V was clipped by 6 bases and J by 6 bases, with 16 bases between them.